The source of this T cell receptor beta chain is a study of cytomegalovirus exposure and HLA in healthy donors. Worth noting for this clone: Its specificity is unknown.

Study conclusions and caveats: Altogether, 150 to 200 TCR beta chains were recorded as cytomegalovirus-associated. Based on reports, TCR beta sequences accurately predicted HLA-A and HLA-B alleles for most subjects.

Vbeta (60) and Jbeta (13) primers were used in the PCR. Sequencing used immunoSEQ multiplex PCR; TCRdb keeps in-frame clones, though not all of them. This repertoire shows some 130,000 clones, 75% to 80% found once; its top ten account for around 2%. CDR1 and CDR2 from the germline V gene are SGDLS and YYNGEE. The V gene end was trimmed by 1 base and the J gene end by 7 bases; junction bases not matched to a gene: 4. CDR3 size: 13 residues. This clonotype originated in a man aged 25 to 40 in good health and CMV-seronegative. The chain combines TRBV9 with TRBJ2-7; TRBD1 matches 8 bases. Sequencing input: PBMCs. The CDR3 here is CASSVHTGGEQYF. The DNA for the CDR3 is TGTGCCAGCAGCGTACATACAGGGGGTGAGCAGTACTTC.